This TCR beta chain was profiled in a study of T cell changes during pregnancy in multiple sclerosis. Some clones are missing from TCRdb's copy, which holds only in-frame ones; the method was immunoSEQ multiplex PCR. Seen here are some 99,000 clones, roughly 92% observed once, and the top ten hold over 0.85%. This CDR3 is built from 16 residues. After removal of 4 bases from V and 2 bases from J, the junction contained 9 bases not matched to a gene. Germline values: CDR1 SGHRS, CDR2 YFSETQ. This clone came up once. This chain links TRBV5-1 with TRBJ2-5, with 9 bases identical to TRBD2. The sequencing used peripheral blood, collected after pregnancy. The TCR comes from a female donor with multiple sclerosis, enrolled in a pregnancy study. DNA of the CDR3: TGCGCCAGCAGCCGGCGGGGGGGCCCTGGTCAAGAGACCCAGTACTTC. The encoded protein is CASSRRGGPGQETQYF.